This TCR beta chain was found in a study of cytomegalovirus exposure and HLA in healthy donors. Overall study findings and caveats: Apart from CMV serostatus, no immune exposure information was available. Generally TCR sequences proved uncommon, though certain public TCRs appeared in numerous donors.

Regarding this clone: Antigen: not known.

Both 60 Vbeta primers and 13 Jbeta primers went into the PCR. The assay was immunoSEQ multiplex PCR, and TCRdb's table has in-frame clones only and misses some. Among 190,000 or so clones, 80% were seen once, and the ten largest hold roughly 0.7%. Material: PBMCs. This clonotype originated in a boy aged 10-17 years in good health and CMV-seronegative.

The CDR3 DNA sequence: TGCAGCGTTGGGTGGGACAGGGACTACGAGCAGTACTTC. Translating it yields CSVGWDRDYEQYF. This chain links TRBV29-1 with TRBJ2-7, with 9 bases fitting TRBD1. Per germline, CDR1 SQVTM and CDR2 ANQGSEA. This CDR3 comprises 13 residues. Losses at the gene ends were 4 bases for V and 3 bases for J; bases not matched to a gene: 4.